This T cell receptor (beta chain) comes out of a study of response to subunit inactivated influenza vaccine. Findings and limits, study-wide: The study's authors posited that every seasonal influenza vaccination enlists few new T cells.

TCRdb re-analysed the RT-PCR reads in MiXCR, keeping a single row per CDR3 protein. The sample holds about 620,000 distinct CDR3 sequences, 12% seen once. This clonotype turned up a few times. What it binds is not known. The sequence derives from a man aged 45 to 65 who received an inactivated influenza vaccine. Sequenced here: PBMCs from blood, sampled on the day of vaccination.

The CDR3 sequence is CASSLGGPSRLPPYNEQFF. As DNA, the CDR3 is TGTGCCAGCAGTTTAGGAGGCCCATCACGCCTCCCCCCCTACAATGAGCAGTTCTTC. The chain couples TRBV27 to TRBJ2-1, with D possibly TRBD2 on 5 matching bases. The germline CDR1 and CDR2 sequences are MNHEY and SMNVEV (reference sequence). Trimming left V 2 bases short and J 2 bases short, with 22 bases between. The CDR3 is 19 amino acids.